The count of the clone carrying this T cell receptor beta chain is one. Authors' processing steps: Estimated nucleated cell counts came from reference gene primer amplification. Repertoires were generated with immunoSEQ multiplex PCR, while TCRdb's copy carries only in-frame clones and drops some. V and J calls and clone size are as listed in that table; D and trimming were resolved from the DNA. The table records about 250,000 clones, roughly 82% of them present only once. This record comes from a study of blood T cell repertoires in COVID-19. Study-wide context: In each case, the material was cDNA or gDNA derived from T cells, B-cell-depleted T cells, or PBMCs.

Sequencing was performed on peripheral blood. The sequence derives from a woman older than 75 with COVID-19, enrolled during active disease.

For the CDR3, the DNA is TGTGCCAGCAGTTACTCGATGGGGGGCTATGGCTACACCTTC. Residues: CASSYSMGGYGYTF. V gene TRBV6-2 or TRBV6-3 combines with J gene TRBJ1-2; perhaps TRBD1 as D (5 bases). Trimming shortened V by 0 bases and J by 4 bases, and 9 bases separated the two germline ends. CDR1 and CDR2 (germline): MNHEY, SVGEGT. This CDR3 comprises 14 residues.